Following are 13 T cell receptor beta chains from one sample sequenced in a study of T cells after yellow fever vaccination. TCRdb re-derived calls from the 5' RACE reads in MiXCR, one entry per CDR3 protein. The data contain 250,000 to 350,000 distinct CDR3 sequences, 3.5% to 4.5% of them singletons. The material sequenced was PBMCs, taken 15 days after the yellow fever booster vaccination. Receptors originate from a man younger than 35 who received the YFV17D yellow fever vaccine.

The rearrangement joins TRBV28 to TRBJ1-5; D uncertain. Germline V gives CDR1 MDHEN, CDR2 SYDVKM. Trimming cost V 1 base and J 9 bases, with 4 bases left between them. The CDR3 sequence is 11 residues long. The DNA for the CDR3 is TGTGCCAGCAGTTTATTGTCGCCCCAGCATTTT. It encodes CASSLLSPQHF.

This clonotype has a count of ten or more. This sequence joins TRBV6-5 and TRBJ2-3; TRBD1 or TRBD2 may be the D gene (5 bases each). The CDR3 has 17 amino acids. V was trimmed by 0 bases and J by 6 bases, leaving 19 bases between them. Germline CDR1 reads MNHEY; CDR2 reads SVGAGI. The CDR3 loop is CASSYSIGGYEGDTQYF. DNA of the CDR3: TGTGCCAGCAGTTACTCGATTGGGGGTTATGAGGGGGATACGCAGTATTTT.

This clonotype was seen repeatedly, ten times or more. This chain uses TRBV7-6 with TRBJ1-1; a weak D match, TRBD1 (6 bases). The length of the CDR3 is 11 residues. V was trimmed by 4 bases and J by 11 bases, leaving 11 bases between them. Germline loops: CDR1 SGHVS, CDR2 FNYEAQ. The CDR3, as DNA: TGTGCCAGCAGCTCGGGACAAGCCGCTTTCTTT. It specifies CASSSGQAAFF.

This clonotype was picked up many times. The chain uses TRBV6-5 and TRBJ2-5; possibly TRBD1 for D (6 bases). Germline V gene lookup returns CDR1 MNHEY and CDR2 SVGAGI. The CDR3 is made up of 15 amino acids. The V end was cut by 4 bases, the J end by 0 bases, with 12 bases between. The CDR3 bases are TGTGCCAGCAGTTCAATTACAGGGTACCAAGAGACCCAGTACTTC. Its protein is CASSSITGYQETQYF.

The chain combines TRBV5-1 with TRBJ2-7; no clear D gene. Germline CDR1 and CDR2: SGHRS and YFSETQ. V lost 4 bases, J lost 3 bases, and 14 bases lay in between. The CDR3 runs 14 residues. CDR3 loop: CASSPGRLSYEQYF. In nucleotides, the CDR3 is TGCGCCAGCAGCCCCGGACGGCTGAGCTACGAGCAGTACTTC.

The chain links TRBV29-1 to TRBJ2-3; TRBD2 is a possible D gene (7 bases). The germline gives CDR1 SQVTM, CDR2 ANQGSEA. The CDR3 sequence is 17 residues long. V gave up 1 base and J gave up 2 bases, with 19 bases separating them. The CDR3 here is CSVEVGFGRGFTDTQYF. As DNA, the CDR3 is TGCAGCGTTGAAGTGGGGTTTGGGAGGGGGTTCACAGATACGCAGTATTTT.

The V and J genes are TRBV5-5 and TRBJ1-5; 8 nucleotides agree with TRBD1. Germline CDR1 SGHKS, CDR2 YYEKEE (reference sequence). The CDR3 is 15 residues long. V lost 4 bases and J lost 5; bases outside the gene matches: 8. The CDR3 here is CASSRTGGRDQPQHF. As DNA, the CDR3 is TGTGCCAGCAGCCGAACAGGGGGGAGAGATCAGCCCCAGCATTTT.

This clonotype was detected a few times. The rearrangement uses TRBV29-1 and TRBJ2-1; D might be TRBD1 (5 bases). CDR3 length equals 12 residues. Germline values: CDR1 SQVTM, CDR2 ANQGSEA. V dropped 7 bases and J dropped 7 bases, with 14 bases sitting between them. CDR3 region: CSGIRATNEQFF. Here the CDR3 DNA reads TGCAGCGGGATCAGGGCAACGAATGAGCAGTTCTTC.

This chain joins TRBV12-3 or TRBV12-4 and TRBJ1-5, with 8 bases that match TRBD1. The CDR3 length is 13 residues. V was pared by 6 bases and J by 7 bases, with 5 bases of the junction left unmatched. CDR3: CASSQGQGQPQHF. The CDR3 bases are TGTGCCAGCAGCCAAGGACAGGGCCAGCCCCAGCATTTT.

This chain connects TRBV9 to TRBJ2-2; D uncertain. The CDR3 runs 12 residues. CDR1 SGDLS and CDR2 YYNGEE come from the germline V gene. V lost 2 bases and J lost 6, with 5 bases in between. In DNA form, the CDR3 reads TGTGCCAGCAGCGTTAGGCCCGGGGAGCTGTTTTTT. Amino acids: CASSVRPGELFF.

The rearrangement links TRBV7-3 to TRBJ1-1; 7 bases are a match to TRBD1. V gave up 5 bases and J gave up 7 bases; unmatched junction bases: 7. CDR1 and CDR2 from the germline V gene are SGHTA and FQGTGA. The CDR3 runs to 13 residues. CDR3 region: CASSPYQGVEAFF. DNA of the CDR3: TGTGCCAGCAGCCCCTACCAGGGGGTTGAAGCTTTCTTT. The variable domain in full, with the rest retrieved from reference TRBV7-3 and TRBJ1-1, is GAGVSQTPSNKVTEKGKYVELRCDPISGHTALYWYRQSLGQGPEFLIYFQGTGAADDSGLPNDRFFAVRPEGSVSTLKIQRTERGDSAVYLCASSPYQGVEAFFGQGTRLTVV.

This clonotype was seen at least ten times. This chain connects TRBV7-2 to TRBJ2-5, with TRBD1 as a possible D gene (6 bases). Trimming removed 1 base at V and 4 bases at J, with 22 bases between. CDR3 length: 18 residues. In germline, CDR1 is SGHTA, CDR2 FQGNSA. The DNA of the CDR3 is TGTGCCAGCAGCTTAGAGCGGTCCTCCCGGGGCAGGGGAGAGACCCAGTACTTC. This sequence encodes CASSLERSSRGRGETQYF.

This clonotype occurred a few times. The rearrangement links TRBV21-1 to TRBJ2-5; the D call of TRBD2 is as the table states it, not checked on the DNA. TRBV21-1 is listed as a pseudogene. CDR3 length: 17 amino acids. Written as DNA, the CDR3 is TGTGCCAGCAGCAAAAGTAGGACTAGCGGGGTCCAAGAGACCCAGTACTTC. Protein sequence: CASSKSRTSGVQETQYF.